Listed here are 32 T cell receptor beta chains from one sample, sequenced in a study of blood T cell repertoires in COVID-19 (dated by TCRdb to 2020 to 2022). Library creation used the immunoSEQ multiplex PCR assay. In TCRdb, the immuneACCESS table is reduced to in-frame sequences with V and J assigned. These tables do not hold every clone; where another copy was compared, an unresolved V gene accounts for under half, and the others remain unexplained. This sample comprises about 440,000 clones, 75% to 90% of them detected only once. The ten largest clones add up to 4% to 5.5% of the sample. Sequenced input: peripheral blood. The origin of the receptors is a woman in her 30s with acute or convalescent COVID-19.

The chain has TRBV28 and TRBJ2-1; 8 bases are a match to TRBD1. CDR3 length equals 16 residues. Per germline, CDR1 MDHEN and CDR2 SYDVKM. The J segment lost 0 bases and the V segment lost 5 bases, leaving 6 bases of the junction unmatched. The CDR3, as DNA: TGTGCCAGCAGTGGCAGGACAGGGAGCTCCTACAATGAGCAGTTCTTC. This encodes CASSGRTGSSYNEQFF.

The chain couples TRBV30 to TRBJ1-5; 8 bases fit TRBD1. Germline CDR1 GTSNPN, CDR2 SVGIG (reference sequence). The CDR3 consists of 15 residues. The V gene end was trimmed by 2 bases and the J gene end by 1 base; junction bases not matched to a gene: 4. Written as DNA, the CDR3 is TGTGCCTGGAGTCGACAGGGGTTAAGCAATCAGCCCCAGCATTTT. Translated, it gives CAWSRQGLSNQPQHF.

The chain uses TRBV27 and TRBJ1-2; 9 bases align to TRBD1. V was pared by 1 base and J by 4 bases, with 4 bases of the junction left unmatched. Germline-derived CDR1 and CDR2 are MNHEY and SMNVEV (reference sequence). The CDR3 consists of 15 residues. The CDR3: CASSLYPTGGYGYTF. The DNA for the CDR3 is TGTGCCAGCAGTTTATACCCGACAGGGGGCTATGGCTACACCTTC.

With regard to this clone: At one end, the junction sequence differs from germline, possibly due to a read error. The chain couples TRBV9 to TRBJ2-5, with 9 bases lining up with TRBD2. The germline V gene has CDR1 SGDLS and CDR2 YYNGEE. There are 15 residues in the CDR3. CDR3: CASSAGGANKETQYF. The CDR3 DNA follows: TGCGCCAGCAGCGCGGGGGGGGCGAATAAAGAGACCCAGTACTTC. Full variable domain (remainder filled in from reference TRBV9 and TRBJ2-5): DSGVTQTPKHLITATGQRVTLRCSPRSGDLSVYWYQQSLDQGLQFLIQYYNGEERAKGNILERFSAQQFPDLHSELNLSSLELGDSALYFCASSAGGANKETQYFGPGTRLLVL.

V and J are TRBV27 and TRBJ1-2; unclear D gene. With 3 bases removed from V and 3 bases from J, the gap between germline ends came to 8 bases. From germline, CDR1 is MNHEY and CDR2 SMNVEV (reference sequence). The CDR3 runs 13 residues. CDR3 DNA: TGTGCCAGCAGTTTTGCCGGTGACTATGGCTACACCTTC. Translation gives CASSFAGDYGYTF.

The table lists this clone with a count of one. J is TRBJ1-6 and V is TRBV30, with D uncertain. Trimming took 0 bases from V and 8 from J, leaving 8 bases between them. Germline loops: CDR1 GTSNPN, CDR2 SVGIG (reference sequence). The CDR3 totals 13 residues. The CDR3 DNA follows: TGTGCCTGGAGTGTACGGGTTTATTCACCCCTCCACTTT. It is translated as CAWSVRVYSPLHF.

CDR3 in amino acids: CASSSGGDYGYTF. CDR3 bases: TGTGCCAGCAGTTCGGGAGGCGACTATGGCTACACCTTC. V gene TRBV27 combines with J gene TRBJ1-2; D call uncertain. Trimming pared 4 bases from V and 3 bases from J, leaving 9 bases between. Germline assignment: CDR1 MNHEY and CDR2 SMNVEV (reference sequence). The CDR3 contains 13 residues.

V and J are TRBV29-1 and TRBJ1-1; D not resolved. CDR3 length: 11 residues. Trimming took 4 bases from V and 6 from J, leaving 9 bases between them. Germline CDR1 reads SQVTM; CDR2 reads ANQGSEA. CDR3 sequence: CSVALAPEAFF. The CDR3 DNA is TGCAGCGTTGCCCTCGCGCCTGAAGCTTTCTTT.

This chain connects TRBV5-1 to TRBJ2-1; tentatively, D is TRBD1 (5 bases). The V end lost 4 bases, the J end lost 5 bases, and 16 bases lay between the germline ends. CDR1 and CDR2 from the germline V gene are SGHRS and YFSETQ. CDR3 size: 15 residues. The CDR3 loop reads CASSNGHLTNNEQFF. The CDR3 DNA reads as TGCGCCAGCAGCAACGGACACCTTACCAACAATGAGCAGTTCTTC.

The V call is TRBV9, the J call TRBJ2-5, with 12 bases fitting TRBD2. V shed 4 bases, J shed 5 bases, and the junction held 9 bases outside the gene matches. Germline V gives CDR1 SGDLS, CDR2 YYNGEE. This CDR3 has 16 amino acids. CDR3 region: CASSTGLAGRTETQYF. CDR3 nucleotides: TGTGCCAGCAGCACCGGACTAGCGGGGCGCACGGAGACCCAGTACTTC.

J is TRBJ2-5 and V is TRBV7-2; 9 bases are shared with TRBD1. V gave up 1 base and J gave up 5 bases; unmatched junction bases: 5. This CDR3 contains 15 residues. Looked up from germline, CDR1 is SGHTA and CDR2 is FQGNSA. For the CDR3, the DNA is TGTGCCAGCAGCTTAGGGGACAGGGTTGAGGAGACCCAGTACTTC. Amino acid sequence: CASSLGDRVEETQYF.

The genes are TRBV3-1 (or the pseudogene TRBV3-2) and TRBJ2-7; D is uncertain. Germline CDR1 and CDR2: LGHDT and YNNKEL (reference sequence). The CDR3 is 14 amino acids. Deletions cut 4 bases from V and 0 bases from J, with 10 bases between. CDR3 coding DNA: TGTGCCAGCAGCCTCTCCGGTACCTCCTACGAGCAGTACTTC. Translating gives CASSLSGTSYEQYF.

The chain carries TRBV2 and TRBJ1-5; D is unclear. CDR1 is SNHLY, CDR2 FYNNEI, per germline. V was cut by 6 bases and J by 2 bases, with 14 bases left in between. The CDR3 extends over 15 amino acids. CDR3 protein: CASSLRVSGNQPQHF. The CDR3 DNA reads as TGTGCCAGCAGCTTGAGGGTCTCTGGCAATCAGCCCCAGCATTTT.

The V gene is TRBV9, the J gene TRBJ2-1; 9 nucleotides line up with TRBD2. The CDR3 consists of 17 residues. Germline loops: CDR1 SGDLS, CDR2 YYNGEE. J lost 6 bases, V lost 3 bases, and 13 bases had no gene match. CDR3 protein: CASSAKASSGTTNEQFF. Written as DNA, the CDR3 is TGTGCCAGCAGCGCGAAAGCTTCTAGCGGGACGACCAATGAGCAGTTCTTC.

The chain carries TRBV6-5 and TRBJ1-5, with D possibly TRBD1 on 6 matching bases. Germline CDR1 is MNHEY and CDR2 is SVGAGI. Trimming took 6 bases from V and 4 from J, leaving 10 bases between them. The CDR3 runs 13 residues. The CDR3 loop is CASSRTENQPQHF. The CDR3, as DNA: TGTGCCAGCAGCCGGACAGAAAATCAGCCCCAGCATTTT.

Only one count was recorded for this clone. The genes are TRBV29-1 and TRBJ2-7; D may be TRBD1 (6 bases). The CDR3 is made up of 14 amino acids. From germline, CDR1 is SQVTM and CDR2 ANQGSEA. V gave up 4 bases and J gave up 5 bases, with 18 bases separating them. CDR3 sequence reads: CSVAPAWGLDEQYF. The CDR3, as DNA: TGCAGCGTTGCCCCAGCGTGGGGGCTCGACGAGCAGTACTTC.

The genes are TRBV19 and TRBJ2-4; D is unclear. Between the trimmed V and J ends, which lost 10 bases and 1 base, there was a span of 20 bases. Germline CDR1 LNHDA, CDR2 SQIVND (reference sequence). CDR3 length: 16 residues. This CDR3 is CATTPGWSRAKNIQYF. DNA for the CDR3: TGTGCCACCACGCCCGGGTGGTCCCGGGCCAAAAACATTCAGTACTTC.

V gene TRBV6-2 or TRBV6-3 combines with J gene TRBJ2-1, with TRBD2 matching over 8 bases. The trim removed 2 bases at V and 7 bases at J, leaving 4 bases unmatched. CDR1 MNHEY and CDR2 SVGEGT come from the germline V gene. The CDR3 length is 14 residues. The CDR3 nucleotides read TGTGCCAGCAGTTACGGCGGGGGGCCTAATGAGCAGTTCTTC. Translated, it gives CASSYGGGPNEQFF.

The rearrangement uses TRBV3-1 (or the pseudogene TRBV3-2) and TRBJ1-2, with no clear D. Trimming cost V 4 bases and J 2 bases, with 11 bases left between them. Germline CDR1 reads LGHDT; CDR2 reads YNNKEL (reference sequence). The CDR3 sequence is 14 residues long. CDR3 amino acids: CASSRGPMNYGYTF. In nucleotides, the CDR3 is TGTGCCAGCAGCCGAGGGCCGATGAACTATGGCTACACCTTC.

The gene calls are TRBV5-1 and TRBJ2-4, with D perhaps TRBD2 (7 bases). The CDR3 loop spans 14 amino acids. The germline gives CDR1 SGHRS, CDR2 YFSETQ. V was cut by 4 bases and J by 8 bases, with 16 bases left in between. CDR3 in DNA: TGCGCCAGCAGCCCTCTGGGGGGGGCGGACATTCAGTACTTC. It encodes CASSPLGGADIQYF. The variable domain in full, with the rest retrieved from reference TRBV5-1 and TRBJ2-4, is KAGVTQTPRYLIKTRGQQVTLSCSPISGHRSVSWYQQTPGQGLQFLFEYFSETQRNKGNFPGRFSGRQFSNSRSEMNVSTLELGDSALYLCASSPLGGADIQYFGAGTRLSVL.

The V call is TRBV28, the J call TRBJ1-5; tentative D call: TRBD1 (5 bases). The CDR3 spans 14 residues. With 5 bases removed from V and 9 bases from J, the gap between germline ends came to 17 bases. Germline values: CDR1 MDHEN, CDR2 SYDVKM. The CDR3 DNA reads TGTGCCAGCAGTCCCCGGGGGGGGGTCTGGCCCCAGCATTTT. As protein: CASSPRGGVWPQHF. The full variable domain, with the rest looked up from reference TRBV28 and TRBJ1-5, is DVKVTQSSRYLVKRTGEKVFLECVQDMDHENMFWYRQDPGLGLRLIYFSYDVKMKEKGDIPEGYSVSREKKERFSLILESASTNQTSMYLCASSPRGGVWPQHFGDGTRLSIL.

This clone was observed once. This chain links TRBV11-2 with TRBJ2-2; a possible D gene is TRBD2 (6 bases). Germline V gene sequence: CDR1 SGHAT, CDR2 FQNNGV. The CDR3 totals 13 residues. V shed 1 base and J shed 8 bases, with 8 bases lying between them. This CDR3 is CASSLGRGGELFF. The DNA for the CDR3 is TGTGCCAGCAGCTTAGGCCGGGGGGGGGAGCTGTTTTTT.

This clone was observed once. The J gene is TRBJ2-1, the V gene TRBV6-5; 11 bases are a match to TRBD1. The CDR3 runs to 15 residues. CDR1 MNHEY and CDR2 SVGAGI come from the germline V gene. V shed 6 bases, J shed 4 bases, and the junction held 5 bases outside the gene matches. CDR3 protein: CASRSRDRGYNEQFF. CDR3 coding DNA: TGTGCCAGCAGATCTAGGGACAGGGGGTACAATGAGCAGTTCTTC.

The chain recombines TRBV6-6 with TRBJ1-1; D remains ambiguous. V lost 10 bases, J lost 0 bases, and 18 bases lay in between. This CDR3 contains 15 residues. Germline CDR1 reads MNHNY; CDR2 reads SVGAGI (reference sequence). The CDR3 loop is CAKAHPGTLNTEAFF. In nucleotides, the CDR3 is TGTGCCAAAGCACATCCAGGCACATTGAACACTGAAGCTTTCTTT.

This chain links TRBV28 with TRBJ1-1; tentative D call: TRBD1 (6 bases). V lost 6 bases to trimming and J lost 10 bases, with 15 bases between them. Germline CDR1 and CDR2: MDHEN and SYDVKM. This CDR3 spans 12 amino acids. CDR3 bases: TGTGCCAGCAGACAAGGACAGAGGGGAGCTTTCTTT. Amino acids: CASRQGQRGAFF.

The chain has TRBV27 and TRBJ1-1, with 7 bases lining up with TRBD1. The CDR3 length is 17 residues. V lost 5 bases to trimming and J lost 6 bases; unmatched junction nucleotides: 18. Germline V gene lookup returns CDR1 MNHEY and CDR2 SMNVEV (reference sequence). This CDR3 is CASSPLTWTGRGSEAFF. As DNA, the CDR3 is TGTGCCAGCAGTCCCTTAACCTGGACAGGCCGAGGGTCTGAAGCTTTCTTT.

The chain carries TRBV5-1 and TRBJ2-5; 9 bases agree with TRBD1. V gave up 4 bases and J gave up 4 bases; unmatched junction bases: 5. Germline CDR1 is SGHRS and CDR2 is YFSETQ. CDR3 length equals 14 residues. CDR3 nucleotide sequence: TGCGCCAGCAGCGTAGACAGGGGGGGAGAGACCCAGTACTTC. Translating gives CASSVDRGGETQYF.

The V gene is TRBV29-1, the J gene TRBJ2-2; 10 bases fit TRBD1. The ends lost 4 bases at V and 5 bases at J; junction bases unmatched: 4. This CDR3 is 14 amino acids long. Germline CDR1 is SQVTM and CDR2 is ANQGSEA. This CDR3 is CSVAGDRGTGELFF. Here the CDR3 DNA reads TGCAGCGTTGCGGGGGACAGGGGTACCGGGGAGCTGTTTTTT.

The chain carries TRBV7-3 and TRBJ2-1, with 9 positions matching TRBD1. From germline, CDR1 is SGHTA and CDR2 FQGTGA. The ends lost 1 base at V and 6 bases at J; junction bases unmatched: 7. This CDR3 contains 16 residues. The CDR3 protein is CASSLNYRGPSNEQFF. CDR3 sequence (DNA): TGTGCCAGCAGCTTAAACTACAGGGGGCCGAGCAATGAGCAGTTCTTC.

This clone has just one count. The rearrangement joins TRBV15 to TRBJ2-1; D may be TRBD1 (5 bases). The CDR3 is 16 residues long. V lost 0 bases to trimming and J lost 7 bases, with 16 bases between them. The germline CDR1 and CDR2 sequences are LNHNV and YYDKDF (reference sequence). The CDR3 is CATSRDRRSGLNEQFF. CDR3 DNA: TGTGCCACCAGCAGAGATAGGCGGTCAGGGTTGAATGAGCAGTTCTTC.

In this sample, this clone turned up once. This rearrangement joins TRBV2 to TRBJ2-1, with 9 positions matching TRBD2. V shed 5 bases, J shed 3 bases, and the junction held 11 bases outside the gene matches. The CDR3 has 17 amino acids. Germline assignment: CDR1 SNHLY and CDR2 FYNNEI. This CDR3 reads CASSYSLSGGNYNEQFF. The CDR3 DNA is TGTGCCAGCAGTTACTCCCTTAGCGGGGGAAACTACAATGAGCAGTTCTTC.

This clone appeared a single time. In DNA, the CDR3 is TGTGCCAGCAGCCCCACACTAGCGGTGTCCTACAATGAGCAGTTCTTC. Translated: CASSPTLAVSYNEQFF. The chain links TRBV7-2 to TRBJ2-1; 8 bases are a match to TRBD2. V lost 5 bases, J lost 1 base, and 7 bases stayed unmatched. The CDR3 contains 16 residues. Germline values: CDR1 SGHTA, CDR2 FQGNSA.